The present T cell receptor (beta chain) was sequenced within a study of cytomegalovirus exposure and HLA in healthy donors. Study findings and constraints: It was reported that the classifier diagnosed cytomegalovirus status with high specificity and sensitivity in both the original and validation cohorts. Reportedly, TCR beta sequences accurately predicted HLA-A and HLA-B alleles in most subjects. HLA allele associations emerged for 17,000 or so TCR beta sequences in a later analysis, at 0.05 false discovery rate.

The length of the CDR3 is 15 residues. V lost 3 bases, J lost 0 bases, and 6 bases lay in between. Germline CDR1 and CDR2: SGHVS and FNYEAQ. Of note for this clone: Its specificity is not known.

A multiplex PCR was run with 60 Vbeta primers and 13 Jbeta primers. The protocol was immunoSEQ multiplex PCR, while the TCRdb copy is restricted to in-frame clones and leaves out a portion. The sample contains about 150,000 clones, roughly 80% of which appear only once. The TCR originated in a man aged 45 to 65 in good health and CMV-seropositive. The chain combines TRBV7-6 with TRBJ1-6; D is ambiguous. The material sequenced was PBMCs. The CDR3 sequence is CASSLGSSYNSPLHF. DNA for the CDR3: TGTGCCAGCAGCTTGGGGAGCTCCTATAATTCACCCCTCCACTTT.